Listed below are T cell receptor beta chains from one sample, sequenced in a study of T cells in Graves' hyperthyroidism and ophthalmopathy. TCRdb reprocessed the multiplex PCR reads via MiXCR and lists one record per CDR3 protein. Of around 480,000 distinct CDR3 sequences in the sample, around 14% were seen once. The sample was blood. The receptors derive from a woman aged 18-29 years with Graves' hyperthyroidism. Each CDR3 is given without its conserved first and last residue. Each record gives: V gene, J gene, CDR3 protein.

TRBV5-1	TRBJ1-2	ASSRDFANYGYT
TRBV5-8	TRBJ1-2	ASSLSGTENYGYT
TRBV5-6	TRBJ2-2	ASSPPPLAGNTGELF
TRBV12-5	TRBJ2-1	ASGSLLASSYNEQF
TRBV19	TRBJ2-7	ASTPDRGSGYEQY
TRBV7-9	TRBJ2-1	ASSPGQGSDEQF
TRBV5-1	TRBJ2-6	ASRRDSSSGANVLT
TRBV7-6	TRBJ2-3	ASSLEVPGTDTQY
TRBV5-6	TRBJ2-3	ASSPELAGVDTQY
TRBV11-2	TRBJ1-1	ASSPGQTMNTEAF
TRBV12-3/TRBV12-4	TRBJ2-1	ASRLSGRASEQF
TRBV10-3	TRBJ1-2	AIESGDYGYT
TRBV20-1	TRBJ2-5	SATRTSGRSPPETQY
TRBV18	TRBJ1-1	ASSPPTDTEAF
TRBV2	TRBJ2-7	ASTPAPNDESSYEQY
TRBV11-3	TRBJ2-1	ASSFTGENEQF
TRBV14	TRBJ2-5	ASSPGTSGSRETQY
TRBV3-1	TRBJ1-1	ASSQAAVRDTEAF
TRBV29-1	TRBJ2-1	SAPAEGYNEQF
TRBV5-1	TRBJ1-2	ASSLSENYGYT
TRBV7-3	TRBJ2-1	ASSLVAGGPHGEQF
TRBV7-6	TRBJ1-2	ASSLGRGRKNYGYT
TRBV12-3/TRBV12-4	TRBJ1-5	ATGSSGRNQPQH
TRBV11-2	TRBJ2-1	ASSSAAEGDNEQF
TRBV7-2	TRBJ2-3	ASSLGGGRTDTQY
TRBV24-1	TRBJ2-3	ATSDFVADTQY
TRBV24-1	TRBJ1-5	ATQGVSNQPQH
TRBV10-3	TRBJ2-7	AISESKSGSAYEQY
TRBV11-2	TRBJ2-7	ASSLPAAGVPYEQY
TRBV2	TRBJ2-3	ASIPRGAEASTDTQY
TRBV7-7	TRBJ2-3	ASSPGLSYTDTQY
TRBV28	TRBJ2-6	ASRPWARQGGANVLT
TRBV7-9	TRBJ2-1	ASSSNVKGRSSGSGNEQF
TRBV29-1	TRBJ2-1	SVTPIAGGEQF
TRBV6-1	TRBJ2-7	ASRAGYYEQY
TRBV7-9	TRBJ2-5	ASSFYICSAISATQY
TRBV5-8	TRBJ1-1	ASSLERQGRAF
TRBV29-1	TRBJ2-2	SVVLGGAGELF
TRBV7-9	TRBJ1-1	ASSGGNMNTEAF
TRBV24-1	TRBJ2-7	ATAALGQGSYEQY
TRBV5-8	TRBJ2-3	ASDRVWLGTDTQY
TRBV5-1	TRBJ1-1	ASSLASGQNTEAF
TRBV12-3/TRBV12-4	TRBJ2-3	ASSLRDFTDTQY
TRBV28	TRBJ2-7	ASGEGGAQGEQY
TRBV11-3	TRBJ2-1	ASSLEGHEQF
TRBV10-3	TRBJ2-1	AISLAVPEGEQF
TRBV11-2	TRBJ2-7	ASSSLWTDEQY
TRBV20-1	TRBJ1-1	SASRATTNTEAF